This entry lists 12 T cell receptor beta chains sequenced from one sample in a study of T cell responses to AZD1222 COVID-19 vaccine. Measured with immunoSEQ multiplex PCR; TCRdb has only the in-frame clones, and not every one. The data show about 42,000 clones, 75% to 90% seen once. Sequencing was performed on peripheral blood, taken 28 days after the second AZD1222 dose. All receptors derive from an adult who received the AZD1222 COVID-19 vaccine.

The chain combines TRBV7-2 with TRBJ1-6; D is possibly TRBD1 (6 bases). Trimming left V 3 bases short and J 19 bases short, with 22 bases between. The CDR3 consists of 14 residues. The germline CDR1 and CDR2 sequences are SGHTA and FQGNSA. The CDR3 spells CASSLGGSPLTRHF. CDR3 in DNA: TGTGCCAGCAGCTTGGGGGGCAGTCCCTTAACTCGTCACTTT.

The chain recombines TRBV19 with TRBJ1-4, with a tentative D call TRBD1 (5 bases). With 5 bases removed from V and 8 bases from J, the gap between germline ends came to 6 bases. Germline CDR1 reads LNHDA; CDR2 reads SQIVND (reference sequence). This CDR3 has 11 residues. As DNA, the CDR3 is TGTGCCAGTAGTTGGGGGGAAAAACTGTTTTTT. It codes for CASSWGEKLFF.

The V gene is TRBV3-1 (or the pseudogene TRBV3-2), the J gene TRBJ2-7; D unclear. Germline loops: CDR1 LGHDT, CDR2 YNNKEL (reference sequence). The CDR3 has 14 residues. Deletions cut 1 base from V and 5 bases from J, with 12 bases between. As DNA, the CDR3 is TGTGCCAGCAGCCAAGGGATTCTTTCCCACGAGCAGTACTTC. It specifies CASSQGILSHEQYF.

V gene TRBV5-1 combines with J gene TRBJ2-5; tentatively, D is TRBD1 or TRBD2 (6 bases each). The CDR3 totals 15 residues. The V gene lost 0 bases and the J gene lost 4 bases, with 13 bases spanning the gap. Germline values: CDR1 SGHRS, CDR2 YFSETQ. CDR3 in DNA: TGCGCCAGCAGCTTGGGAGTAGGGGGGCGAGAGACCCAGTACTTC. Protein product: CASSLGVGGRETQYF.

Here the CDR3 reads CASSPSGRSRGYTF. As DNA, the CDR3 is TGCGCCAGCAGCCCATCCGGACGTTCCCGGGGCTACACCTTC. This sequence joins TRBV5-1 and TRBJ1-2; no reliable D call. Germline CDR1 SGHRS, CDR2 YFSETQ. This CDR3 region has 14 residues. V lost 4 bases and J lost 8, with 18 bases in between. Full variable domain (outside the CDR3, taken from reference TRBV5-1 and TRBJ1-2): KAGVTQTPRYLIKTRGQQVTLSCSPISGHRSVSWYQQTPGQGLQFLFEYFSETQRNKGNFPGRFSGRQFSNSRSEMNVSTLELGDSALYLCASSPSGRSRGYTFGSGTRLTVV.

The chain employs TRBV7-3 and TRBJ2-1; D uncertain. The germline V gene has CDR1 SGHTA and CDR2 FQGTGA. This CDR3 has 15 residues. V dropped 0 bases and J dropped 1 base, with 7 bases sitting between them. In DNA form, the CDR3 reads TGTGCCAGCAGCTTAACAGTAACTTCCTACAATGAGCAGTTCTTC. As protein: CASSLTVTSYNEQFF. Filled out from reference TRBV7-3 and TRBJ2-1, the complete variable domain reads GAGVSQTPSNKVTEKGKYVELRCDPISGHTALYWYRQSLGQGPEFLIYFQGTGAADDSGLPNDRFFAVRPEGSVSTLKIQRTERGDSAVYLCASSLTVTSYNEQFFGPGTRLTVL.

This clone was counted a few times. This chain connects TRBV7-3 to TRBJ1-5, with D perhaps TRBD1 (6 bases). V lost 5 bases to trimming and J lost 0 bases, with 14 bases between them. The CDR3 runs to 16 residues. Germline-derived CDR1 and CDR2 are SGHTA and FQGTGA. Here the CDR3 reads CASSRNRDYSNQPQHF. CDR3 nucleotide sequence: TGTGCCAGCAGCCGAAACAGGGATTATAGCAATCAGCCCCAGCATTTT.

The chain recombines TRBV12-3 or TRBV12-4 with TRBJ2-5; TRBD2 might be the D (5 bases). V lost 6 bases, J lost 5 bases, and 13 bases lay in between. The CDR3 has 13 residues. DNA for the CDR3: TGTGCCAGCAGCATACTAGGGCCGGAGACCCAGTACTTC. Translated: CASSILGPETQYF.

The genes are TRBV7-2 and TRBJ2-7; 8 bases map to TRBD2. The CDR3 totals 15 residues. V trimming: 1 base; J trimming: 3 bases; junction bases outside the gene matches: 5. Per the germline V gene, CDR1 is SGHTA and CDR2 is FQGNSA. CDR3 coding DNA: TGTGCCAGCAGCTTAGGTCCGGGGGGGTACTACGAGCAGTACTTC. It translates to CASSLGPGGYYEQYF.

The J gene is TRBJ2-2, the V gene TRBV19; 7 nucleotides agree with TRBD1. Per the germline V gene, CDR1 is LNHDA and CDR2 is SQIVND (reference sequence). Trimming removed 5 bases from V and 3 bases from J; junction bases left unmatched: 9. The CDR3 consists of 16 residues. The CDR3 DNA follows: TGTGCCAGTAGTCCCTCGACAGGGTCGGACACCGGGGAGCTGTTTTTT. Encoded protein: CASSPSTGSDTGELFF.

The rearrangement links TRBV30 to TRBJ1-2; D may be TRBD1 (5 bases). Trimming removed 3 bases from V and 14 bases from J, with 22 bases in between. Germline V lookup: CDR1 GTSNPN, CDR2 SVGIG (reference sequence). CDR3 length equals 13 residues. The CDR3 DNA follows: TGTGCCTGGAGAACCGGGACGGCCTACCCCTGGACCTTC. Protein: CAWRTGTAYPWTF.

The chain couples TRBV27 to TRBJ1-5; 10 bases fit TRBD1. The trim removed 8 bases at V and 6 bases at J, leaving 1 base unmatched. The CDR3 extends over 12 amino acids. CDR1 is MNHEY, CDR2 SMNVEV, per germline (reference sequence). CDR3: CASGQGVQPQHF. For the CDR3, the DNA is TGTGCCAGCGGACAGGGGGTTCAGCCCCAGCATTTT.